These T cell receptor beta chains were read from a single sample in a study of CD8 T cells in ankylosing spondylitis. From the 5' RACE reads, TCRdb called clonotypes with MiXCR, one entry per CDR3 protein. In the table there are around 150,000 distinct CDR3 sequences, about a sixth of which are singletons. The sample consisted of blood, either unsorted or a sorted T cell fraction (not recorded which). These receptors originate from a male donor with ankylosing spondylitis or in good health (not recorded which). CDR3s include the opening cysteine and the closing phenylalanine or tryptophan. Each record gives: CDR3 length, clone size, J gene, D gene, V gene, CDR3 DNA, CDR3 protein. A D gene is named only where the DNA matches it firmly. For some rows the clone size is stated as once, few or many, or as a class when expanded; others skip it.

>15|few|TRBJ2-7|TRBD1|TRBV7-3
TGTGCCAGCAGCTTGGGGACAGGGGGCTCCTACGAGCAGTACTTC
CASSLGTGGSYEQYF
>15|many|TRBJ2-1|TRBD1|TRBV11-2
TGTGCCAGCAGCTTAGTTGGGACAGGGTACAATGAGCAGTTCTTC
CASSLVGTGYNEQFF
>13|once|TRBJ1-2|.|TRBV25-1
TGTGCCAGCACCGAAGGGGGTAGCTATGGCTACACCTTC
CASTEGGSYGYTF
>13|many|TRBJ1-2|.|TRBV5-1
TGCGCCAGCAGCCTAGACAGGAACTATGGCTACACCTTC
CASSLDRNYGYTF
>16|many|TRBJ2-5|.|TRBV4-1
TGCGCCAGCAGCCAACGACAGGCCGCATATGAAGAGACCCAGTACTTC
CASSQRQAAYEETQYF
>14|.|TRBJ2-1|.|TRBV24-1
TGTGCCACCAGTGATTATCGAGCAGGGGATGAGCAGTTCTTC
CATSDYRAGDEQFF
>13|few|TRBJ1-2|.|TRBV20-1
TGCAGTGCTAGTGGGACGGGGAACTATGGCTACACCTTC
CSASGTGNYGYTF
>14|many|TRBJ2-7|.|TRBV29-1
TGCAGCGTCCTGGATCAGGACATCACCTACGAGCAGTACTTC
CSVLDQDITYEQYF
>11|many|TRBJ2-5|.|TRBV7-9
TGTGCCAGCAGCTTATCAGAGTCCCAGTACTTC
CASSLSESQYF
>17|many|TRBJ2-2|TRBD2|TRBV14
TGTGCCAGCAGCCAAGGGACCGGGACTACGTACACCGGGGAGCTGTTTTTT
CASSQGTGTTYTGELFF
>17|few|TRBJ2-5|TRBD2|TRBV7-7
TGTGCCAGCAGCAAAACTGTGGGACTAGCGGTTGTGGAGACCCAGTACTTC
CASSKTVGLAVVETQYF
>12|few|TRBJ2-1|.|TRBV24-1
TGTGCCACCAGTGATGACATACGTGAGCAGTTCTTC
CATSDDIREQFF
>14|many|TRBJ2-1|TRBD1|TRBV18
TGTGCCAGCTCACCTCCGACAGGGGAGGATGAGCAGTTCTTC
CASSPPTGEDEQFF
>15|.|TRBJ2-5|.|TRBV20-1
TGCAGTGCTAGGGGCGACATACATTCTCCAGAGACCCAGTACTTC
CSARGDIHSPETQYF